Shown below are 12 T cell receptor beta chains from a single sample sequenced in a study of T-cell memory formation after mild COVID-19. TCRdb reprocessed the 5' RACE reads with MiXCR, giving one entry per CDR3 protein. The sample has about 470,000 distinct CDR3 sequences, 18% seen once. The sample comprised PBMCs or a T cell subset sorted from them (not recorded which). These receptors originate from an adult woman who had mild COVID-19 (a few samples of this study predate the infection). Cell type and time point are not known.

This clonotype was seen ten or more times. J is TRBJ2-1 and V is TRBV20-1; no firm D call. CDR3 length: 13 residues. Germline values: CDR1 DFQATT, CDR2 SNEGSKA (reference sequence). V lost 5 bases and J lost 3, with 11 bases in between. This chain's CDR3 is CSAGGLVYNEQFF. In nucleotides, the CDR3 is TGCAGTGCTGGTGGTTTGGTCTACAATGAGCAGTTCTTC.

This clonotype has only a few counts. The genes are TRBV6-1 and TRBJ2-7, with 7 bases fitting TRBD2. The CDR3 totals 16 residues. V lost 4 bases to trimming and J lost 1 base; unmatched junction nucleotides: 10. Germline V gives CDR1 MNHNS, CDR2 SASEGT. As DNA, the CDR3 is TGTGCCAGCAGTGCAATCGGGGGGACGACGTCCTACGAGCAGTACTTC. It yields the protein CASSAIGGTTSYEQYF.

The chain has TRBV6-5 and TRBJ2-6; D gene uncertain. V dropped 0 bases and J dropped 3 bases, with 9 bases sitting between them. The CDR3 covers 16 residues. Germline V lookup: CDR1 MNHEY, CDR2 SVGAGI. CDR3 sequence reads: CASSYSFPYGANVLTF. The CDR3 nucleotides read TGTGCCAGCAGTTACTCGTTCCCTTATGGGGCCAACGTCCTGACTTTC.

This clonotype was seen more than once but under ten times. V gene TRBV30 combines with J gene TRBJ1-1, with D maybe TRBD1 (5 bases). Germline CDR1 and CDR2: GTSNPN and SVGIG (reference sequence). CDR3 length: 15 amino acids. Trimming stripped 6 bases from V and 2 bases from J, with 19 bases between. CDR3 residues: CACEPGTLSNTEAFF. The CDR3 coding sequence is TGTGCCTGTGAGCCCGGGACTCTATCCAACACTGAAGCTTTCTTT.

The CDR3 DNA reads TGTGCCAGCAGCTTCGGACTAGCGGGAGTTGAGCAGTTCTTC. Protein product: CASSFGLAGVEQFF. The V call is TRBV7-9, the J call TRBJ2-1, with 13 bases aligning to TRBD2. V gave up 3 bases and J gave up 9 bases; unmatched junction bases: 2. The germline V gene encodes CDR1 SEHNR and CDR2 FQNEAQ (reference sequence). This CDR3 region has 14 residues. Supplemented by reference TRBV7-9 and TRBJ2-1, the full variable domain reads DTGVSQNPRHKITKRGQNVTFRCDPISEHNRLYWYRQTLGQGPEFLTYFQNEAQLEKSRLLSDRFSAERPKGSFSTLEIQRTEQGDSAMYLCASSFGLAGVEQFFGPGTRLTVL.

This sequence joins TRBV20-1 and TRBJ1-5; 7 bases agree with TRBD1. The CDR3 contains 17 residues. V lost 4 bases, J lost 0 bases, and 12 bases stayed unmatched. Germline assignment: CDR1 DFQATT and CDR2 SNEGSKA (reference sequence). This CDR3 reads CSAILQGKGTSNQPQHF. The CDR3 nucleotides are TGCAGTGCTATCCTACAGGGGAAGGGGACTAGCAATCAGCCCCAGCATTTT.

The chain combines TRBV6-5 with TRBJ2-6; a weak D match, TRBD2 (6 bases). Deletions cut 2 bases from V and 3 bases from J, with 8 bases between. Germline V gene lookup returns CDR1 MNHEY and CDR2 SVGAGI. The CDR3 loop spans 15 amino acids. The CDR3 loop is CASSYGGSGANVLTF. The CDR3 DNA follows: TGTGCCAGCAGTTACGGGGGGAGTGGGGCCAACGTCCTGACTTTC.

V is TRBV11-3 and J is TRBJ2-7; 9 bases fit TRBD1. With 6 bases clipped from V and 5 bases from J, the junction kept 8 bases outside the gene matches. The germline CDR1 and CDR2 sequences are SGHNT and YENEEA. The CDR3 is made up of 14 amino acids. The chain's CDR3 is CASRPNRGLDEQYF. The CDR3 DNA follows: TGTGCCAGCAGGCCGAACAGGGGGCTGGACGAGCAGTACTTC. The whole variable domain, filled in from reference TRBV11-3 and TRBJ2-7, reads EAGVVQSPRYKIIEKKQPVAFWCNPISGHNTLYWYLQNLGQGPELLIRYENEEAVDDSQLPKDRFSAERLKGVDSTLKIQPAELGDSAVYLCASRPNRGLDEQYFGPGTRLTVT.

The chain is built from TRBV29-1 and TRBJ2-1; 9 bases map to TRBD1. The length of the CDR3 is 16 residues. V lost 5 bases, J lost 4 bases, and 12 bases stayed unmatched. Germline-derived CDR1 and CDR2 are SQVTM and ANQGSEA. The CDR3 here is CSVYPGQGRKYNEQFF. In nucleotides, the CDR3 is TGCAGCGTTTATCCGGGACAGGGCCGCAAGTACAATGAGCAGTTCTTC.

This clonotype was found many times. The chain uses TRBV5-1 and TRBJ1-1, with D uncertain. Germline V gene lookup returns CDR1 SGHRS and CDR2 YFSETQ. CDR3 length equals 15 residues. V was shortened by 1 base and J by 1 base, with 11 bases between the two germline ends. The CDR3 here is CASSLNLQTNTEAFF. CDR3 coding DNA: TGCGCCAGCAGCTTGAATTTACAGACGAACACTGAAGCTTTCTTT.

The V and J genes are TRBV19 and TRBJ2-7; unclear D gene. The CDR3 consists of 14 residues. V dropped 3 bases and J dropped 3 bases, with 12 bases sitting between them. Germline lookup yields CDR1 LNHDA and CDR2 SQIVND (reference sequence). In DNA, the CDR3 is TGTGCCAGTAGTATTAGCCAGGCTAACTACGAGCAGTACTTC. Protein product: CASSISQANYEQYF.

This clonotype was detected only a few times. The CDR3 here is CASSAKNIQYF. CDR3 coding DNA: TGTGCCAGCAGTGCCAAAAACATTCAGTACTTC. V and J are TRBV2 and TRBJ2-4; D remains ambiguous. The CDR3 spans 11 residues. The germline V and J ends were trimmed by 4 bases and 2 bases, with 0 bases remaining between them. From germline, CDR1 is SNHLY and CDR2 FYNNEI.